The TCR beta chain under discussion was sequenced for a study of low-dose radiotherapy and immunotherapy resistance in tumors (dated by TCRdb to 2021 to 2024). About the study as a whole: Patients in Cohort 1 were given 0.5 Gy per fraction every 2 weeks, and the prescribed total PTV dose was 6.5 Gy. In Cohort 2, 1 Gy per fraction was delivered every two weeks, for a total of 13 Gy over 26 weeks. Nivolumab was administered intravenously as a 240 mg flat dose every two weeks, and ipilimumab was administered intravenously at 1 mg/kg every six weeks. Intravenous cyclophosphamide at 200 mg/m2 was administered every two weeks, one day ahead of each radiation and immunotherapy administration. Patients took aspirin 300 mg orally once daily for four cycles, starting on cycle 1 day 1. No randomization into treatment groups was done for the people taking part in the trial. Eight patients were included in the translational analysis, namely three from the first dose cohort plus the first five from the second dose cohort.

Sequencing was carried out with an Illumina HiSeq 2500. First-strand cDNA was synthesized with Superscript III and a set of TRAV- and TRBV-specific primers, covering both TCRalpha and TCRbeta chains. TCRs were amplified with Phusion for 15 to 20 PCR cycles, with a constant-region primer paired with the adapter attached to the V primers. Amplification of the isolated mRNA was done with the MessageAmp II aRNA Amplification Kit, which involved an approximately 16-hour in vitro transcription at 37 degrees C. The Dynabeads mRNA DIRECT Purification Kit was used to isolate mRNA for TCR sequencing. Indexed Illumina adapters were added in a second Phusion PCR of 25 cycles, after which AMPure XP beads were used to purify the products. Under the source paper's analysis protocol: Using custom Perl scripts, TCR sequences encoding the same protein were pooled, out-of-frame sequences were removed, and the abundance of each clonotype was computed. TCR sequences supported by only a single read were excluded from analysis. Repertoire metrics included Shannon entropy, Gini index, clonality, richness, and frequency of TCRs shared between repertoires. TCRdb ran its own pipeline on the public reads, namely fastp trimming at Q25 and MiXCR clone calling, and kept in-frame beta chains. Each CDR3 protein gets just one entry, which takes the most common genes and DNA from the rows behind it. These V and J calls rely on TCRdb rather than the paper's analysis. The sample table records roughly 40,000 distinct CDR3 sequences; 25% to 30% of these occur just once. The ten largest clones take up around 10% of the sample.

V was cut back by 7 bases and J by 1 base, leaving a gap of 10 bases between them. As encoded in the germline V gene, CDR1 is SQVTM while CDR2 is ANQGSEA. CDR3 length: 13 amino acids, cysteine to phenylalanine. The sequence is cut down to CDR3 DNA, 39 bases in frame from base 1. The sample's time point label, decoded: after trial treatment. The treatment or condition label of this sample denotes: LDRT plus nivolumab, ipilimumab, low-dose cyclophosphamide and aspirin (RACIN trial). The donors came from RACIN, which was a single-arm phase I dose-escalation trial that paired nivolumab and ipilimumab with aspirin, low-dose cyclophosphamide and low-dose radiotherapy. Eligible patients had advanced, TIL-negative solid tumors. This clonotype occurred many times. Its antigen is currently not known. Base qualities are missing; no much larger clone stands one base away.

The sequencing here drew on PBMCs, taken after low-dose radiotherapy plus immunotherapy. The chain was built from TRBV29-1 and TRBJ2-2; a tentative D call is TRBD2 (6 bases match). The clonotype was recovered from a male donor with prostate cancer. The DNA is TGCAGCGCTCCTAGCGAGAACACCGGGGAGCTGTTTTTT. Its product reads: CSAPSENTGELFF.